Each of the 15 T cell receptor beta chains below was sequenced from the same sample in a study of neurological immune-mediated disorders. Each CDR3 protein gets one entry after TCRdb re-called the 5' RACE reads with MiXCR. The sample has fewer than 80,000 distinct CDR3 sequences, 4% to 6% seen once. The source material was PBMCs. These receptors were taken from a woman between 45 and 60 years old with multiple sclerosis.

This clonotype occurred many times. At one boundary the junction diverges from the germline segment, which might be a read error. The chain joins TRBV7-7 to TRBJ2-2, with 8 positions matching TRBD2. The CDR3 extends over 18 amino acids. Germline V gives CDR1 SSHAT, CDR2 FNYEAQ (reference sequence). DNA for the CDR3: TGTGCTAGCAGCTCCCGGATCGCGGGGGGATCGGGACCCGGGGAGCTGTTTTTT. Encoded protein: CASSSRIAGGSGPGELFF.

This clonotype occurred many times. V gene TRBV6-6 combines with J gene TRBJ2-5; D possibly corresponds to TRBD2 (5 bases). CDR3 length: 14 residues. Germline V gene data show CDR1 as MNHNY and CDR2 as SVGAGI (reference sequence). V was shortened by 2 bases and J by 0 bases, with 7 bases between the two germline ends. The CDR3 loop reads CASSYPRDQETQYF. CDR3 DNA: TGTGCCAGCAGTTACCCGAGGGACCAAGAGACCCAGTACTTC.

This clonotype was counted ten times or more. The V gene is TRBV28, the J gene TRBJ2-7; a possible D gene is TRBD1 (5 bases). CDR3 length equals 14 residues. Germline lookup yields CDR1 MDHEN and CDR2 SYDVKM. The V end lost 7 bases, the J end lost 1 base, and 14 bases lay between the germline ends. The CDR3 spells CASTVSGPSYEQYF. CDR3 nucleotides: TGTGCCAGCACCGTATCAGGGCCTTCCTACGAGCAGTACTTC.

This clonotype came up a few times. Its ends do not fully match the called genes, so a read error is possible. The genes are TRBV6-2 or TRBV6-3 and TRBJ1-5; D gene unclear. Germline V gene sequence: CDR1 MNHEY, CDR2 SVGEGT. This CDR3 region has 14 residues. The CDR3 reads CASSPRWTDQPQNF. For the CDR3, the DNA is TGTGCCAGCAGTCCCCGGTGGACGGATCAGCCCCAGAATTTT.

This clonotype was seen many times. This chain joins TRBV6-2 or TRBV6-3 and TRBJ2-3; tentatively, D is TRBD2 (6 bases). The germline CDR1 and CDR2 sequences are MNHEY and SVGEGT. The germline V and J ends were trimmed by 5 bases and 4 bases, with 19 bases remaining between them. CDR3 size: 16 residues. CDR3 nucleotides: TGTGCCAGCAGTCCCGAGACTAGTCTTCTTTCAGATACGCAGTATTTT. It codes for CASSPETSLLSDTQYF.

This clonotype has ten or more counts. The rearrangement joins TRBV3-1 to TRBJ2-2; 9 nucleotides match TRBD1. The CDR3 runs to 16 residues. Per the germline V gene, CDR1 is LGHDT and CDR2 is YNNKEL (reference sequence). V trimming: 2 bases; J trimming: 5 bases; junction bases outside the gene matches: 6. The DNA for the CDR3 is TGTGCCAGCAGCCAACCCACCGGGACAGGGACCGGGGAGCTGTTTTTT. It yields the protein CASSQPTGTGTGELFF.

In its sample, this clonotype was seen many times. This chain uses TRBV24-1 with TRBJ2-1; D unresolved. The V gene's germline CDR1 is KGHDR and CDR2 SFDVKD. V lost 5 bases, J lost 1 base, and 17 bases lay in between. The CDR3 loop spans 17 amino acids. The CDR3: CATSGTGSPRSYNEQFF. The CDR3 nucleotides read TGTGCCACCAGTGGGACGGGCAGCCCGAGATCCTACAATGAGCAGTTCTTC.

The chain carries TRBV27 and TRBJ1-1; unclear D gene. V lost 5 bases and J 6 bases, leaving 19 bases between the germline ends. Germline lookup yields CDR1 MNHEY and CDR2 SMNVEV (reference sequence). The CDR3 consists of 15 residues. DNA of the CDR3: TGTGCCAGCAGTCCACCTGGAAAGTATGTGTCTGAAGCTTTCTTT. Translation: CASSPPGKYVSEAFF.

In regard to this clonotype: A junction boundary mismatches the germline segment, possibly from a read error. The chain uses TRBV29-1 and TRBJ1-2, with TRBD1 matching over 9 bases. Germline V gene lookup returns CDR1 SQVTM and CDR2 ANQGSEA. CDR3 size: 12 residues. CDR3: CSVSTGGGGYTF. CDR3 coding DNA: TGTAGCGTTTCTACAGGGGGCGGTGGCTACACCTTC.

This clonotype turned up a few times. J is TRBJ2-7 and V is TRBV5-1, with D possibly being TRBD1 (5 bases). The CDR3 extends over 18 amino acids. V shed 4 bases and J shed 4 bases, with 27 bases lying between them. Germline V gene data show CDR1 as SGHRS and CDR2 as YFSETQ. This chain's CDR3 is CASSLMDMIPTRSYEQYF. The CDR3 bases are TGCGCCAGCAGCCTGATGGACATGATCCCCACCCGATCTTACGAGCAGTACTTC.

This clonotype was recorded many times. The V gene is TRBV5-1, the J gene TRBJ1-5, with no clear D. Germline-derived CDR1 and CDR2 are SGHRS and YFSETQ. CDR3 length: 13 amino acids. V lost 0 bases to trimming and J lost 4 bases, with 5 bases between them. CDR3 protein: CASSLDGNQPQHF. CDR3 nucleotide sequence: TGCGCCAGCAGCTTGGACGGGAATCAGCCCCAGCATTTT.

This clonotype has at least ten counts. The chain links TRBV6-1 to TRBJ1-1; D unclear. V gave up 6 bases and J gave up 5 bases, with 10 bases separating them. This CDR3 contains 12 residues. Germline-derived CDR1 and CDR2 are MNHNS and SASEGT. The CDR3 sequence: CASRGFETEAFF. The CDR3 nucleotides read TGTGCCAGCAGGGGGTTTGAGACTGAAGCTTTCTTT.

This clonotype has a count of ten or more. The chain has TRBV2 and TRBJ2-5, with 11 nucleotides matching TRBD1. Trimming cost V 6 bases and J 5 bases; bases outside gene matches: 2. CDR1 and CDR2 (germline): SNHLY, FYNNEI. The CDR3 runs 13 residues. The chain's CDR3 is CASRGQGAETQYF. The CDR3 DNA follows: TGTGCCAGCAGAGGACAGGGGGCCGAGACCCAGTACTTC.

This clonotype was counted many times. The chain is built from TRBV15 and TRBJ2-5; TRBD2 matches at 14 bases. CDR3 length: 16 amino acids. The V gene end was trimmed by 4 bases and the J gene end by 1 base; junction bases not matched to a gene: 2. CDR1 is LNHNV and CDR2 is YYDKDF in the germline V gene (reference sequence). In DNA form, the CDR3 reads TGTGCCACCAGCACGGGACTAGCGGGGGCCCAAGAGACCCAGTACTTC. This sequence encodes CATSTGLAGAQETQYF.

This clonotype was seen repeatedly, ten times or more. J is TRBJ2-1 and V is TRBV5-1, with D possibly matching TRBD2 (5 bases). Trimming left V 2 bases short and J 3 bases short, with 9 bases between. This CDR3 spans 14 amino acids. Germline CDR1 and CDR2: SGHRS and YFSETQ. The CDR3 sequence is CASSFGEIYNEQFF. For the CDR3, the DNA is TGCGCCAGCAGCTTCGGGGAGATCTACAATGAGCAGTTCTTC.